Each of the 16 T cell receptor beta chains below was sequenced from the same sample in a study of T cells after yellow fever vaccination. TCRdb used MiXCR to reprocess the 5' RACE reads, holding one entry per CDR3 protein. The sample contains roughly 79,000 distinct CDR3 sequences, more than 5.5% of which appear only once. The input for sequencing was CD8+ T cells sorted from PBMCs, taken 10 to 11 days after the first yellow fever vaccination. All receptors come from a man in his late teens or twenties who received the YFV17D yellow fever vaccine.

A few counts support this clonotype. The chain has TRBV27 and TRBJ2-7; D might be TRBD1 or TRBD2, each matching 5 bases. Germline V CDR1 and CDR2: MNHEY, SMNVEV (reference sequence). Deletions cut 5 bases from V and 3 bases from J, with 29 bases between. This CDR3 is 19 amino acids long. The DNA of the CDR3 is TGTGCCAGCAGTCACCCCGAAAGGGACCTTAACGTGGTGCTCTACGAGCAGTACGTC. It is translated as CASSHPERDLNVVLYEQYV.

This clonotype was counted at least ten times. The rearrangement links TRBV2 to TRBJ1-1, with 10 bases identical to TRBD1. With 0 bases clipped from V and 6 bases from J, the junction kept 4 bases outside the gene matches. The CDR3 totals 15 residues. The germline V gene has CDR1 SNHLY and CDR2 FYNNEI. CDR3 loop: CASSEARDRGPEAFF. As DNA, the CDR3 is TGTGCCAGCAGTGAAGCTAGGGACAGGGGCCCTGAAGCTTTCTTT.

This clonotype occurred many times. The chain employs TRBV11-2 and TRBJ2-5; D is ambiguous. There are 15 residues in the CDR3. Trimming took 3 bases from V and 3 from J, leaving 14 bases between them. In germline, CDR1 is SGHAT, CDR2 FQNNGV. CDR3 coding DNA: TGTGCCAGCAGCTTCGGTAACAGTCAAGAAGAGACCCAGTACTTC. Translated, it gives CASSFGNSQEETQYF.

As to this clonotype: Its ends do not fully match the called genes, so a read error is possible. V usage is TRBV7-9 and J usage is TRBJ2-7; 8 nucleotides match TRBD1. Germline assignment: CDR1 SEHNR and CDR2 FQNEAQ (reference sequence). The CDR3 is made up of 15 amino acids. CDR3 region: CAGSLVGQESYEQYF. The CDR3 region has the DNA TGTGCCGGCAGCTTAGTGGGACAGGAGTCCTACGAGCAGTACTTC.

By share, this clonotype counts as medium-sized. The chain links TRBV4-2 to TRBJ2-2; 8 bases are a match to TRBD2. The V gene's germline CDR1 is LGHNA and CDR2 YNFKEQ. The CDR3 runs to 16 residues. V lost 0 bases, J lost 4 bases, and 4 bases stayed unmatched. CDR3 amino acids: CASSQDPGGATGELFF. CDR3 sequence (DNA): TGTGCCAGCAGCCAAGATCCGGGGGGGGCCACCGGGGAGCTGTTTTTT.

This clonotype was detected ten times or more. V and J are TRBV21-1 and TRBJ2-3; the D segment call TRBD1 is taken from the table without a DNA check. TRBV21-1 is reported as a pseudogene. The CDR3 totals 14 residues. In DNA form, the CDR3 reads TGTGCCAGCAGCAAAAGAGCGTCCCCAGATACGCAGTATTTT. Its protein is CASSKRASPDTQYF.

In this sample, this clonotype turned up many times. The chain recombines TRBV11-2 with TRBJ2-1; 10 nucleotides align to TRBD2. Per germline, CDR1 SGHAT and CDR2 FQNNGV. V gave up 6 bases and J gave up 3 bases; unmatched junction bases: 8. The CDR3 loop spans 16 amino acids. The CDR3 DNA follows: TGTGCCAGCAGGAAAGCGGGGGGGCTCGTCTACAATGAGCAGTTCTTC. Protein sequence: CASRKAGGLVYNEQFF.

The table lists this clonotype with many counts. V gene TRBV6-7 combines with J gene TRBJ2-5; D is perhaps TRBD1 or TRBD2 (6 bases each). TRBV6-7 is reported as an ORF; its role is uncertain. CDR3 length: 16 amino acids. V was clipped by 2 bases and J by 7 bases, with 20 bases between them. The CDR3 nucleotides read TGTGCCAGCAGTTACCGGGGGCGGTGGATGAGACGGACCCAGTACTTC. Residues: CASSYRGRWMRRTQYF.

This clonotype was counted many times. The V and J genes are TRBV28 and TRBJ1-5, with D hard to call. V was shortened by 5 bases and J by 11 bases, with 13 bases between the two germline ends. The CDR3 totals 12 residues. Germline V CDR1 and CDR2: MDHEN, SYDVKM. This CDR3 is CASSADGGAQHF. For the CDR3, the DNA is TGTGCCAGCAGTGCGGACGGCGGGGCCCAGCATTTT.

Only one count was recorded for this clonotype. The chain links TRBV27 to TRBJ2-5; D is unclear. Germline V lookup: CDR1 MNHEY, CDR2 SMNVEV (reference sequence). With 5 bases removed from V and 2 bases from J, the gap between germline ends came to 15 bases. This CDR3 comprises 15 residues. CDR3 nucleotides: TGTGCCAGCAGTCCCCACGATCAGATACAAGAGACCCAGTACTTC. Translation: CASSPHDQIQETQYF.

This chain connects TRBV27 to TRBJ2-1; 8 nucleotides match TRBD2. V shed 8 bases, J shed 8 bases, and the junction held 14 bases outside the gene matches. The CDR3 loop spans 15 amino acids. Germline values: CDR1 MNHEY, CDR2 SMNVEV (reference sequence). The CDR3 spells CASGHRGGGPYEQFF. Written as DNA, the CDR3 is TGTGCCAGCGGCCATCGGGGGGGGGGGCCCTATGAGCAGTTCTTC.

The chain couples TRBV7-9 to TRBJ1-2; D not certain. This CDR3 has 11 amino acids. V lost 5 bases to trimming and J lost 4 bases, with 5 bases between them. The V gene's germline CDR1 is SEHNR and CDR2 FQNEAQ (reference sequence). CDR3 coding DNA: TGTGCCAGCAGCCCGACCTATGGCTACACCTTC. Its translation: CASSPTYGYTF.

This rearrangement joins TRBV6-2 or TRBV6-3 to TRBJ1-1; TRBD1 matches at 8 bases. J gave up 1 base and V 5 bases, and 9 bases lay outside the gene matches. The CDR3 contains 16 residues. CDR1 and CDR2 from the germline V gene are MNHEY and SVGEGT. As DNA, the CDR3 is TGTGCCAGCAGTAGGGGTCTGGGACAGGCGAACACTGAAGCTTTCTTT. Amino acid sequence: CASSRGLGQANTEAFF.

J is TRBJ2-3 and V is TRBV24-1, with D perhaps matching TRBD1 or TRBD2 (5 bases each). The V and J ends lost 2 bases and 5 bases respectively, with 16 bases between them. The CDR3 spans 16 residues. CDR1 is KGHDR, CDR2 SFDVKD, per germline. Written as DNA, the CDR3 is TGTGCCACCAGTGATTCGGGGACCGTGAACTTAGATACGCAGTATTTT. This codes for CATSDSGTVNLDTQYF.

The table lists this clonotype with a few counts. The rearrangement links TRBV4-1 to TRBJ1-5; 7 bases line up with TRBD1. CDR3 length: 15 residues. Germline V gives CDR1 MGHRA, CDR2 YSYEKL. The trim removed 4 bases at V and 5 bases at J, leaving 8 bases unmatched. CDR3 sequence: CASSLITGDHQPQHF. CDR3 coding DNA: TGCGCCAGCAGCCTTATCACAGGGGATCATCAGCCCCAGCATTTT.

This clonotype appeared many times. No DNA is shown, since the ends of the CDR3 on it are uncertain; the CDR3 is the one TCRdb lists. The chain recombines TRBV6-5 with TRBJ2-2; whether TRBD1, the table's D call, matches the DNA was not checked. The length of the CDR3 is 17 amino acids, counting both ends. From germline, CDR1 is MNHEY and CDR2 SVGAGI. The CDR3 region is CASSYSPAGRTRGSCFF.